The 18 T cell receptor beta chains below come from one sample, sequenced in a study of blood T cell dynamics during melanoma immunotherapy. The time point: pre-treatment baseline. The table came from immunoSEQ multiplex PCR; TCRdb's copy has only in-frame clones and leaves some out. The sample includes over 10,000 clones, approximately 84% seen only once; the top ten take roughly 9%. Source: blood, taken from a patient treated with checkpoint blockade. These receptors were taken from a human donor with melanoma.

The genes are TRBV4-2 and TRBJ2-5, with TRBD2 matching over 11 bases. V lost 4 bases, J lost 4 bases, and 8 bases stayed unmatched. The CDR3 consists of 16 residues. Looked up from germline, CDR1 is LGHNA and CDR2 is YNFKEQ. CDR3 loop: CASSPAKGLAAETQYF. CDR3 in DNA: TGTGCCAGCAGCCCAGCCAAGGGACTAGCGGCAGAGACCCAGTACTTC.

The J gene is TRBJ2-2, the V gene TRBV7-3; D gene ambiguous. Germline CDR1 SGHTA, CDR2 FQGTGA. The CDR3 runs 14 residues. V dropped 5 bases and J dropped 4 bases, with 11 bases sitting between them. The CDR3 loop is CASSPASPTGELFF. The DNA for the CDR3 is TGTGCCAGCAGCCCCGCCTCCCCCACCGGGGAGCTGTTTTTT.

The J gene is TRBJ1-5, the V gene TRBV4-1; no definite D call. This CDR3 is 15 amino acids long. The germline V gene has CDR1 MGHRA and CDR2 YSYEKL. Deletions cut 1 base from V and 9 bases from J, with 16 bases between. The CDR3 loop reads CASSQVGPVGPPQHF. In DNA form, the CDR3 reads TGCGCCAGCAGCCAAGTCGGGCCGGTTGGGCCGCCCCAGCATTTT.

The chain links TRBV6-1 to TRBJ2-5, with 7 bases fitting TRBD1. J gave up 1 base and V 4 bases, and 3 bases lay outside the gene matches. The CDR3 covers 14 residues. Germline values: CDR1 MNHNS, CDR2 SASEGT. The CDR3 protein is CASSGSGGQETQYF. Written as DNA, the CDR3 is TGTGCCAGCAGTGGATCAGGGGGCCAAGAGACCCAGTACTTC.

The chain combines TRBV5-1 with TRBJ2-7; D gene ambiguous. This CDR3 has 14 amino acids. V shed 9 bases and J shed 0 bases, with 16 bases lying between them. Per the germline V gene, CDR1 is SGHRS and CDR2 is YFSETQ. CDR3 amino acids: CATSEEISSYEQYF. DNA of the CDR3: TGCGCCACATCCGAGGAAATTAGCTCCTACGAGCAGTACTTC.

This sequence joins TRBV5-1 and TRBJ2-3; 9 nucleotides line up with TRBD1. Losses at the gene ends were 0 bases for V and 7 bases for J; bases not matched to a gene: 6. The CDR3 contains 15 residues. The V gene's germline CDR1 is SGHRS and CDR2 YFSETQ. In DNA, the CDR3 is TGCGCCAGCAGCTTGGGAACAGGGGGCGCACATACGCAGTATTTT. It codes for CASSLGTGGAHTQYF. Together with reference TRBV5-1 and TRBJ2-3, the CDR3 gives the full variable domain: KAGVTQTPRYLIKTRGQQVTLSCSPISGHRSVSWYQQTPGQGLQFLFEYFSETQRNKGNFPGRFSGRQFSNSRSEMNVSTLELGDSALYLCASSLGTGGAHTQYFGPGTRLTVL.

The CDR3 sequence: CASSVAMNTEAFF. CDR3 sequence (DNA): TGTGCCAGCAGCGTAGCCATGAACACTGAAGCTTTCTTT. The chain uses TRBV9 and TRBJ1-1, with D uncertain. The CDR3 is made up of 13 amino acids. CDR1 is SGDLS, CDR2 YYNGEE, per germline. With 0 bases removed from V and 0 bases from J, the gap between germline ends came to 3 bases.

V is TRBV7-8 and J is TRBJ1-2; possible D gene TRBD1, 6 bases. V lost 5 bases and J 4 bases, leaving 23 bases between the germline ends. The CDR3 consists of 17 residues. Germline V gene sequence: CDR1 SGHVS, CDR2 FQNEAQ. CDR3 coding DNA: TGTGCCAGCAGCCCTCGGGGCAGGGGTGATTTCGGCTATGGCTACACCTTC. Encoded protein: CASSPRGRGDFGYGYTF.

The chain is built from TRBV6-1 and TRBJ1-1; TRBD1 matches at 7 bases. The CDR3 runs to 13 residues. Trimming removed 11 bases from V and 4 bases from J; junction bases left unmatched: 10. Looked up from germline, CDR1 is MNHNS and CDR2 is SASEGT. CDR3 sequence: CAGRGDSVTEAFF. The CDR3 DNA reads TGTGCCGGGCGGGGGGACAGTGTCACTGAAGCTTTCTTT.

J is TRBJ1-6 and V is TRBV5-1, with D maybe TRBD1 (6 bases). This CDR3 contains 14 residues. Trimming shortened V by 4 bases and J by 8 bases, and 13 bases separated the two germline ends. CDR1 and CDR2 (germline): SGHRS, YFSETQ. CDR3 DNA sequence: TGCGCCAGCAGCGCACAGGGTGAGGATTCACCCCTCCACTTT. Its translation is CASSAQGEDSPLHF.

This chain uses TRBV6-1 with TRBJ2-5; no clear D gene. CDR3 length: 15 amino acids. Germline V lookup: CDR1 MNHNS, CDR2 SASEGT. The V and J ends lost 3 bases and 2 bases respectively, with 13 bases between them. CDR3 protein: CASSDQPGYQETQYF. The DNA for the CDR3 is TGTGCCAGCAGTGACCAGCCAGGTTATCAAGAGACCCAGTACTTC.

This chain links TRBV19 with TRBJ1-1; D is unclear. CDR1 and CDR2 from the germline V gene are LNHDA and SQIVND (reference sequence). V gave up 3 bases and J gave up 4 bases, with 18 bases separating them. The CDR3 totals 16 residues. The chain's CDR3 is CASSIAGSFGSTEAFF. The CDR3 DNA reads as TGTGCCAGTAGTATCGCCGGGAGTTTCGGTAGCACTGAAGCTTTCTTT.

The chain recombines TRBV5-1 with TRBJ1-1; D ambiguous. The V gene lost 5 bases and the J gene lost 0 bases, with 8 bases spanning the gap. Germline V lookup: CDR1 SGHRS, CDR2 YFSETQ. This CDR3 is built from 13 residues. CDR3 DNA: TGCGCCAGCAGGGGCAACCTGAACACTGAAGCTTTCTTT. Translating gives CASRGNLNTEAFF.

The rearrangement links TRBV5-1 to TRBJ1-6; D ambiguous. V lost 0 bases and J 0 bases, leaving 10 bases between the germline ends. The CDR3 length is 17 residues. Germline V lookup: CDR1 SGHRS, CDR2 YFSETQ. In DNA form, the CDR3 reads TGCGCCAGCAGCTTGGAAGGCCCAAGCTCCTATAATTCACCCCTCCACTTT. Amino acid sequence: CASSLEGPSSYNSPLHF.

This clone was picked up a small number of times. V and J are TRBV27 and TRBJ1-5; D is ambiguous. The V end was cut by 2 bases, the J end by 2 bases, with 7 bases between. The V gene's germline CDR1 is MNHEY and CDR2 SMNVEV (reference sequence). The CDR3 runs to 14 residues. The CDR3 reads CASSLVRGNQPQHF. The CDR3 DNA is TGTGCCAGCAGTTTAGTTAGGGGCAATCAGCCCCAGCATTTT.

The V and J genes are TRBV7-9 and TRBJ1-1, with D possibly TRBD1 on 5 matching bases. In germline, CDR1 is SEHNR, CDR2 FQNEAQ (reference sequence). V lost 5 bases and J 0 bases, leaving 13 bases between the germline ends. The CDR3 runs 15 residues. Written as DNA, the CDR3 is TGTGCCAGCAGCAGCTGGGGGAATATGAACACTGAAGCTTTCTTT. This translates into CASSSWGNMNTEAFF.

The chain carries TRBV4-3 and TRBJ1-5; 8 nucleotides match TRBD1. The junction had 4 bases not matched to a gene; V was cut back by 0 bases and J by 3 bases. The germline CDR1 and CDR2 sequences are LGHNA and YSLEER. This CDR3 spans 16 amino acids. The CDR3: CASSQDLGQVNQPQHF. DNA for the CDR3: TGCGCCAGCAGCCAAGATTTGGGACAGGTCAATCAGCCCCAGCATTTT.

This clone occurred a few times. V is TRBV27 and J is TRBJ1-6; D not resolved. Germline V gene lookup returns CDR1 MNHEY and CDR2 SMNVEV (reference sequence). CDR3 length: 15 amino acids. V was trimmed by 2 bases and J by 5 bases, leaving 10 bases between them. Here the CDR3 reads CASSLGGVNNSPLHF. In DNA form, the CDR3 reads TGTGCCAGCAGTTTAGGCGGCGTGAATAATTCACCCCTCCACTTT.